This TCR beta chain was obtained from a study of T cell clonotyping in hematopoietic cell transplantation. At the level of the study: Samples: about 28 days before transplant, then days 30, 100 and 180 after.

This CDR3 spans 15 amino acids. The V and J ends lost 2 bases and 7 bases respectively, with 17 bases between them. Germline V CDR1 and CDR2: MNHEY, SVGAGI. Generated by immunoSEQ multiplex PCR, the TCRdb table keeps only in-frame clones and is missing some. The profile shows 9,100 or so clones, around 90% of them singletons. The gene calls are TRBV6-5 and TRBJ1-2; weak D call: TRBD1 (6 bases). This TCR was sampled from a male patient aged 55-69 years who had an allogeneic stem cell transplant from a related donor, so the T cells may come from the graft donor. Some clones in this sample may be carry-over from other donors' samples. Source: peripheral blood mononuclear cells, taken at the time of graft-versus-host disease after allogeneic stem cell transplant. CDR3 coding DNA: TGTGCCAGCAGTTACACGACGGACCGGGGGCGTGGCTACACCTTC. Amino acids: CASSYTTDRGRGYTF.